Below are 14 T cell receptor beta chains sequenced from a single sample in a study of shared clonotypes between healthy human individuals. Terminally differentiated effector memory CD45RA+ cells were left out of the naive CD8 fraction, which was CD45RO-negative and positively selected for CCR7. The assay was immunoSEQ multiplex PCR, and TCRdb's table has in-frame clones only and misses some. This table holds about 680,000 clones, 92% found once. Sequencing was performed on naive CD8+ T cells sorted from blood. The receptors derive from a man aged 25 to 40 in good health.

The chain has TRBV7-9 and TRBJ2-3; TRBD1 or TRBD2 may be the D gene (5 bases each). Germline-derived CDR1 and CDR2 are SEHNR and FQNEAQ (reference sequence). Trimming stripped 5 bases from V and 4 bases from J, with 19 bases between. This CDR3 has 16 residues. CDR3 sequence (DNA): TGTGCCAGCAGCCGGGCTGACGGGGCGGTGGCAGATACGCAGTATTTT. Translated: CASSRADGAVADTQYF.

The chain uses TRBV6-1 and TRBJ2-3, with TRBD1 as a possible D gene (5 bases). From germline, CDR1 is MNHNS and CDR2 SASEGT. CDR3 length: 16 amino acids. V dropped 2 bases and J dropped 0 bases, with 12 bases sitting between them. The CDR3 DNA reads TGTGCCAGCAGTGAAAGGACACACTCTAGCACAGATACGCAGTATTTT. Its translation: CASSERTHSSTDTQYF.

The chain couples TRBV7-2 to TRBJ2-7; D is possibly TRBD1 (6 bases). Deletions cut 5 bases from V and 2 bases from J, with 19 bases between. The CDR3 consists of 16 residues. Per the germline V gene, CDR1 is SGHTA and CDR2 is FQGNSA. CDR3 loop: CASSPFIVRGAYEQYF. CDR3 bases: TGTGCCAGCAGCCCATTTATTGTCAGGGGCGCCTACGAGCAGTACTTC.

Here the CDR3 reads CASSLVHQNRGYEQYF. The CDR3, as DNA: TGTGCCAGCAGCTTAGTTCACCAGAACAGGGGCTACGAGCAGTACTTC. The V call is TRBV7-2, the J call TRBJ2-7; 7 positions agree with TRBD1. There are 16 residues in the CDR3. Germline V gives CDR1 SGHTA, CDR2 FQGNSA. Trimming at V came to 1 base and at J to 3 bases, leaving 9 bases not matched to a gene.

This chain joins TRBV28 and TRBJ2-2; TRBD2 agrees at 7 bases. The V gene's germline CDR1 is MDHEN and CDR2 SYDVKM. Losses at the gene ends were 5 bases for V and 1 base for J; bases not matched to a gene: 13. The CDR3 sequence is 18 residues long. This CDR3 is CASSTKVVGTMNTGELFF. CDR3 nucleotides: TGTGCCAGCAGTACAAAAGTAGTCGGGACTATGAACACCGGGGAGCTGTTTTTT.

CDR3 sequence reads: CASSLALGSEQYF. CDR3 sequence (DNA): TGCGCCAGCAGCTTGGCGCTCGGGAGTGAGCAGTACTTC. The chain uses TRBV5-1 and TRBJ2-7; perhaps TRBD2 as D (6 bases). CDR1 SGHRS and CDR2 YFSETQ come from the germline V gene. CDR3 length: 13 residues. Between the trimmed V and J ends, which lost 0 bases and 7 bases, there was a span of 11 bases.

The chain joins TRBV30 to TRBJ2-1, with TRBD2 matching over 8 bases. The germline V gene encodes CDR1 GTSNPN and CDR2 SVGIG (reference sequence). The V segment lost 4 bases and the J segment 3 bases; nucleotides outside the gene matches: 5. This CDR3 is built from 14 residues. This chain's CDR3 is CAWIGGRYYNEQFF. CDR3 DNA sequence: TGTGCCTGGATTGGCGGGAGGTACTACAATGAGCAGTTCTTC.

CDR3 nucleotides: TGCGCCAGCAGCCCAGCCGGCGGGAAGGTTTCCTACGAGCAGTACTTC. This sequence encodes CASSPAGGKVSYEQYF. The rearrangement joins TRBV4-1 to TRBJ2-7, with D maybe TRBD2 (6 bases). Per germline, CDR1 MGHRA and CDR2 YSYEKL. This CDR3 is 16 amino acids long. V was cut by 4 bases and J by 1 base, with 17 bases left in between.

The chain recombines TRBV9 with TRBJ2-7, with D tentatively TRBD2 (6 bases). This CDR3 is built from 13 residues. Trimming stripped 3 bases from V and 6 bases from J, with 13 bases between. CDR1 is SGDLS, CDR2 YYNGEE, per germline. CDR3 bases: TGTGCCAGCAGCGGAGGGACGGGAGCCGAGCAGTACTTC. Encoded protein: CASSGGTGAEQYF.

The V call is TRBV29-1, the J call TRBJ1-1; D unclear. The CDR3 has 13 amino acids. Germline lookup yields CDR1 SQVTM and CDR2 ANQGSEA. V dropped 5 bases and J dropped 3 bases, with 13 bases sitting between them. The CDR3 DNA reads as TGCAGCGTTAGAAACCAGGTCGACACTGAAGCTTTCTTT. Its protein product is CSVRNQVDTEAFF. Using reference TRBV29-1 and TRBJ1-1 for the parts outside the CDR3, the full variable domain is SAVISQKPSRDICQRGTSLTIQCQVDSQVTMMFWYRQQPGQSLTLIATANQGSEATYESGFVIDKFPISRPNLTFSTLTVSNMSPEDSSIYLCSVRNQVDTEAFFGQGTRLTVV.

This clone has just one count. The chain uses TRBV14 and TRBJ2-5, with 8 bases matching TRBD1. The DNA matches TRBJ2-7 better at its end, which makes the J call doubtful. The length of the CDR3 is 15 residues. CDR1 SGHDN and CDR2 FVKESK come from the germline V gene. CDR3 residues: CASSQGQESSYEQYF. The DNA of the CDR3 is TGTGCCAGCAGCCAGGGACAGGAGAGCTCCTACGAGCAGTACTTC.

This sequence joins TRBV27 and TRBJ1-1; no definite D call. The V gene lost 7 bases and the J gene lost 7 bases, with 16 bases spanning the gap. CDR1 and CDR2 (germline): MNHEY, SMNVEV (reference sequence). This CDR3 spans 13 amino acids. The CDR3 DNA reads as TGTGCCAGCACCGCGGTCGGTTCATTTGAAGCTTTCTTT. It translates to CASTAVGSFEAFF.

This chain links TRBV14 with TRBJ2-1; no reliable D call. Germline lookup yields CDR1 SGHDN and CDR2 FVKESK. Trimming removed 1 base from V and 8 bases from J, with 6 bases in between. The CDR3 runs 12 residues. DNA for the CDR3: TGTGCCAGCAGCCAAGGGCGGCATGAGCAGTTCTTC. This gives the protein CASSQGRHEQFF.

This chain connects TRBV27 to TRBJ2-7; D unclear. The CDR3 is 17 amino acids. V lost 4 bases, J lost 6 bases, and 25 bases lay in between. The germline CDR1 and CDR2 sequences are MNHEY and SMNVEV (reference sequence). The CDR3 here is CASSSYPPSSYNFEQYF. The DNA of the CDR3 is TGTGCCAGCAGTTCATATCCTCCATCTAGTTACAATTTCGAGCAGTACTTC.